This T cell receptor beta chain stems from a study of long-term antiretroviral therapy in people with HIV. Study information: It was about a decade before the 2015 immediate-ART recommendation that the earliest samples were taken. General study points: Transplant-donor-level diversity was not reached after ART, though diversity increased. Blood, drawn from the mid-2000s to the late 2010s, may reflect older ART regimens.

Note on this clone: Its target is not known.

Researchers report immunoSEQ v3.0 was run at survey level. It was roughly 40,000-50,000 T-cell genomes per sample that sequencing targeted. TCRdb keeps only in-frame clones here, not all; method: immunoSEQ multiplex PCR. The sample yields some 21,000 clones, around 86% seen once. The CDR3 sequence is 15 residues long. Germline V gives CDR1 SGHAT, CDR2 FQNNGV. Trimming cost V 0 bases and J 1 base, with 9 bases left between them. This clonotype was sampled from a man aged 40-50 years with HIV. The sample here was unsorted PBMCs, taken 0.1 years before starting antiretroviral therapy. The chain has TRBV11-2 and TRBJ1-1; D gene uncertain. CDR3 nucleotide sequence: TGTGCCAGCAGCTTAGATGTAAATAGGAACACTGAAGCTTTCTTT. Translation gives CASSLDVNRNTEAFF.